These T cell receptor beta chains were read from a single sample in a study of memory CD4+ T cells and cytomegalovirus serostatus. The assay was immunoSEQ multiplex PCR, and TCRdb's table has in-frame clones only and misses some. This sample yields tens of thousands of clones, of which 76% are seen a single time; around 2% belongs to the top ten. The source material was memory CD4+ T cells from blood. These receptors originate from an adult in good health and CMV-seronegative. CDR3s include the opening cysteine and the closing phenylalanine or tryptophan. Fields, in order: clone size, V gene, J gene, D gene, CDR3 protein, CDR3 DNA. D genes are given only for firm matches. The listing skips clone size in some rows; elsewhere it reads once, few, many or a size class.

abundance: few; v_gene: TRBV11-3; j_gene: TRBJ1-1; d_gene: -; CDR3aa: CASSPRTGKNTEAFF; CDR3nt: TGTGCCAGCAGCCCTCGAACAGGGAAGAACACTGAAGCTTTCTTT
abundance: -; v_gene: TRBV4-1; j_gene: TRBJ1-1; d_gene: -; CDR3aa: CASSQEVRLFTEAFF; CDR3nt: TGCGCCAGCAGCCAAGAAGTACGTTTATTTACTGAAGCTTTCTTT
abundance: -; v_gene: TRBV2; j_gene: TRBJ2-5; d_gene: -; CDR3aa: CASSEMATQYF; CDR3nt: TGTGCCAGCAGTGAAATGGCGACCCAGTACTTC
abundance: once; v_gene: TRBV2; j_gene: TRBJ2-6; d_gene: TRBD1; CDR3aa: CASRQGPGANVLTF; CDR3nt: TGTGCCAGCAGACAGGGGCCTGGGGCCAACGTCCTGACTTTC
abundance: medium-sized; v_gene: TRBV13; j_gene: TRBJ1-6; d_gene: -; CDR3aa: CASSFGNSPLHF; CDR3nt: TGTGCCAGCAGCTTTGGTAATTCACCCCTCCACTTT
abundance: -; v_gene: TRBV28; j_gene: TRBJ2-7; d_gene: -; CDR3aa: CASLGRLEQYF; CDR3nt: TGTGCCAGCCTAGGGAGATTAGAGCAGTACTTC
abundance: -; v_gene: TRBV28; j_gene: TRBJ2-4; d_gene: -; CDR3aa: CASSSQTGTAKNIQYF; CDR3nt: TGTGCCAGCAGTTCGCAAACCGGGACGGCCAAAAACATTCAGTACTTC
abundance: -; v_gene: TRBV19; j_gene: TRBJ1-2; d_gene: TRBD1; CDR3aa: CASSIARGHGYTF; CDR3nt: TGTGCCAGTAGTATAGCCAGGGGGCATGGCTACACCTTC
abundance: -; v_gene: TRBV30; j_gene: TRBJ2-3; d_gene: TRBD1; CDR3aa: CAWGDRGRTDTQYF; CDR3nt: TGTGCCTGGGGAGACAGGGGAAGAACAGATACGCAGTATTTT
abundance: -; v_gene: TRBV30; j_gene: TRBJ1-2; d_gene: TRBD1; CDR3aa: CAWSRPDRDSHPVTF; CDR3nt: TGTGCCTGGAGCAGACCTGATCGGGACAGCCACCCAGTCACCTTC
abundance: -; v_gene: TRBV6-6; j_gene: TRBJ2-7; d_gene: -; CDR3aa: CASSSGRVEQYF; CDR3nt: TGTGCCAGCAGCTCCGGAAGGGTGGAGCAGTACTTC
abundance: -; v_gene: TRBV27; j_gene: TRBJ2-2; d_gene: TRBD1; CDR3aa: CASSLRDRTTGELFF; CDR3nt: TGTGCCAGCAGTCTCCGGGACAGGACAACCGGGGAGCTGTTTTTT
abundance: -; v_gene: TRBV5-1; j_gene: TRBJ1-2; d_gene: -; CDR3aa: CASSLEGRDYGYTF; CDR3nt: TGCGCCAGCAGCTTGGAGGGGCGCGACTATGGCTACACCTTC
abundance: -; v_gene: TRBV4-1; j_gene: TRBJ2-7; d_gene: TRBD1; CDR3aa: CASSQRTGIDEQYF; CDR3nt: TGCGCCAGCAGCCAAAGGACAGGGATCGACGAGCAGTACTTC
abundance: -; v_gene: TRBV15; j_gene: TRBJ1-4; d_gene: -; CDR3aa: CATSSPFRATNEKLFF; CDR3nt: TGTGCCACCAGCAGCCCATTTAGGGCAACTAATGAAAAACTGTTTTTT
abundance: -; v_gene: TRBV30; j_gene: TRBJ2-3; d_gene: -; CDR3aa: CAWTGVYTDTQYF; CDR3nt: TGTGCCTGGACGGGGGTCTACACAGATACGCAGTATTTT
abundance: -; v_gene: TRBV5-1; j_gene: TRBJ2-7; d_gene: TRBD1; CDR3aa: CASSLGQGAHEQYF; CDR3nt: TGCGCCAGCAGCCTAGGACAGGGGGCTCACGAGCAGTACTTC
abundance: few; v_gene: TRBV10-1; j_gene: TRBJ2-2; d_gene: TRBD2; CDR3aa: CASSENLAGTGELFF; CDR3nt: TGCGCCAGCAGTGAGAATCTAGCGGGGACCGGGGAGCTGTTTTTT
abundance: -; v_gene: TRBV5-4; j_gene: TRBJ1-6; d_gene: -; CDR3aa: CASSLDFRVYNSPLHF; CDR3nt: TGTGCCAGCAGCTTGGATTTTAGGGTTTACAATTCACCCCTCCACTTT
abundance: -; v_gene: TRBV19; j_gene: TRBJ2-7; d_gene: -; CDR3aa: CASSMSHWDTYEQYF; CDR3nt: TGTGCCAGTAGTATGAGTCACTGGGACACCTACGAGCAGTACTTC
abundance: -; v_gene: TRBV18; j_gene: TRBJ1-1; d_gene: -; CDR3aa: CASSPDMSNPEAFF; CDR3nt: TGTGCCAGCTCACCGGACATGTCTAACCCTGAAGCTTTCTTT
abundance: -; v_gene: TRBV11-1; j_gene: TRBJ2-1; d_gene: TRBD1; CDR3aa: CASSQDREYNEQFF; CDR3nt: TGTGCCAGCAGCCAGGACAGGGAATACAATGAGCAGTTCTTC
abundance: -; v_gene: TRBV20-1; j_gene: TRBJ2-5; d_gene: -; CDR3aa: CSVGPEGAQYF; CDR3nt: TGCAGTGTCGGGCCGGAAGGGGCCCAGTACTTC
abundance: -; v_gene: TRBV16; j_gene: TRBJ2-7; d_gene: -; CDR3aa: CASSQTSQGYEQYF; CDR3nt: TGTGCCAGCAGCCAGACATCACAGGGTTACGAGCAGTACTTC
abundance: -; v_gene: TRBV7-3; j_gene: TRBJ2-2; d_gene: -; CDR3aa: CASSLTGDTGELFF; CDR3nt: TGTGCCAGCAGCTTAACAGGAGACACCGGGGAGCTGTTTTTT
abundance: -; v_gene: TRBV19; j_gene: TRBJ2-7; d_gene: -; CDR3aa: CASSIGPGRGYEQYF; CDR3nt: TGTGCCAGTAGTATAGGCCCCGGCAGGGGCTACGAGCAGTACTTC
abundance: -; v_gene: TRBV5-4; j_gene: TRBJ2-5; d_gene: TRBD2; CDR3aa: CASSPGTSAETQYF; CDR3nt: TGTGCCAGCAGCCCTGGAACTAGCGCGGAGACCCAGTACTTC
abundance: -; v_gene: TRBV6-6; j_gene: TRBJ1-5; d_gene: -; CDR3aa: CASSYSIPGSNQPQHF; CDR3nt: TGTGCCAGCAGTTACTCGATCCCCGGAAGCAATCAGCCCCAGCATTTT
abundance: -; v_gene: TRBV14; j_gene: TRBJ2-7; d_gene: TRBD1; CDR3aa: CASSRDRIYEQYF; CDR3nt: TGTGCCTCGAGCCGGGACAGGATCTACGAGCAGTACTTC
abundance: -; v_gene: TRBV4-2; j_gene: TRBJ2-3; d_gene: -; CDR3aa: CASSQFGGATDTQYF; CDR3nt: TGTGCCAGCAGCCAATTCGGCGGGGCCACAGATACGCAGTATTTT
abundance: few; v_gene: TRBV4-2; j_gene: TRBJ2-7; d_gene: -; CDR3aa: CASSQDLYREQYF; CDR3nt: TGTGCCAGCAGCCAAGATCTCTATCGCGAGCAGTACTTC
abundance: -; v_gene: TRBV27; j_gene: TRBJ2-5; d_gene: TRBD2; CDR3aa: CASSPKGLAGGSSRETQYF; CDR3nt: TGTGCCAGCAGTCCGAAAGGACTAGCGGGGGGCTCATCCAGAGAGACCCAGTACTTC
abundance: -; v_gene: TRBV11-3; j_gene: TRBJ2-3; d_gene: TRBD1; CDR3aa: CASSLVTGSIIDTQYF; CDR3nt: TGTGCCAGCAGCTTAGTGACAGGGTCGATCATAGATACGCAGTATTTT
abundance: -; v_gene: TRBV2; j_gene: TRBJ2-6; d_gene: -; CDR3aa: CASSAARVSGANVLTF; CDR3nt: TGTGCCAGCAGTGCCGCCAGGGTCTCTGGGGCCAACGTCCTGACTTTC
abundance: -; v_gene: TRBV2; j_gene: TRBJ2-7; d_gene: -; CDR3aa: CASRGLTEQYF; CDR3nt: TGTGCCAGCAGAGGACTGACCGAGCAGTACTTC
abundance: -; v_gene: TRBV28; j_gene: TRBJ1-2; d_gene: TRBD1; CDR3aa: CASSVGQMSYGYTF; CDR3nt: TGTGCCAGCAGTGTGGGACAGATGTCTTATGGCTACACCTTC
abundance: -; v_gene: TRBV2; j_gene: TRBJ2-1; d_gene: TRBD2; CDR3aa: CASSRTSGYYNEQFF; CDR3nt: TGTGCCAGCAGTAGGACTAGCGGCTACTACAATGAGCAGTTCTTC
abundance: -; v_gene: TRBV2; j_gene: TRBJ1-2; d_gene: -; CDR3aa: CASTILSNYGYTF; CDR3nt: TGTGCCAGCACCATCCTCAGTAACTATGGCTACACCTTC
abundance: -; v_gene: TRBV2; j_gene: TRBJ2-1; d_gene: -; CDR3aa: CASSPPGRVENNEQFF; CDR3nt: TGTGCCAGCAGCCCACCTGGCAGGGTGGAGAACAATGAGCAGTTCTTC
abundance: -; v_gene: TRBV28; j_gene: TRBJ1-1; d_gene: -; CDR3aa: CASSRYKNTEAFF; CDR3nt: TGTGCCAGCAGCCGATACAAGAACACTGAAGCTTTCTTT
abundance: -; v_gene: TRBV9; j_gene: TRBJ1-2; d_gene: -; CDR3aa: CASSVADSQDYGYTF; CDR3nt: TGTGCCAGCAGCGTAGCAGACAGCCAGGACTATGGCTACACCTTC
abundance: -; v_gene: TRBV29-1; j_gene: TRBJ2-2; d_gene: TRBD2; CDR3aa: CSVEGLAGINTGELFF; CDR3nt: TGCAGCGTTGAAGGACTAGCGGGTATTAACACCGGGGAGCTGTTTTTT
abundance: -; v_gene: TRBV18; j_gene: TRBJ2-2; d_gene: -; CDR3aa: CASSPGQGMDTGELFF; CDR3nt: TGTGCCAGCTCACCGGGGCAGGGAATGGACACCGGGGAGCTGTTTTTT
abundance: few; v_gene: TRBV28; j_gene: TRBJ1-5; d_gene: -; CDR3aa: CASSGTSSNQPQHF; CDR3nt: TGTGCCAGCAGTGGGACATCGAGCAATCAGCCCCAGCATTTT
abundance: -; v_gene: TRBV19; j_gene: TRBJ2-3; d_gene: TRBD1; CDR3aa: CASSPPGQVTDTQYF; CDR3nt: TGTGCCAGTAGTCCCCCAGGACAGGTCACAGATACGCAGTATTTT
abundance: -; v_gene: TRBV19; j_gene: TRBJ1-1; d_gene: -; CDR3aa: CASRLRVQAFF; CDR3nt: TGTGCCAGTAGGCTCAGGGTTCAAGCTTTCTTT
abundance: -; v_gene: TRBV11-3; j_gene: TRBJ2-7; d_gene: -; CDR3aa: CASSLQRVNEQYF; CDR3nt: TGTGCCAGCAGCTTACAACGGGTAAACGAGCAGTACTTC
abundance: -; v_gene: TRBV7-2; j_gene: TRBJ1-1; d_gene: TRBD1; CDR3aa: CASSTRTGANTEAFF; CDR3nt: TGTGCCAGCAGCACAAGGACAGGGGCGAACACTGAAGCTTTCTTT
abundance: -; v_gene: TRBV5-1; j_gene: TRBJ2-3; d_gene: TRBD1; CDR3aa: CASSLQGRGPDTQYF; CDR3nt: TGCGCCAGCAGCTTGCAAGGCAGGGGGCCGGATACGCAGTATTTT
abundance: once; v_gene: TRBV4-1; j_gene: TRBJ2-4; d_gene: TRBD2; CDR3aa: CASSQLSGGLAKNIQYF; CDR3nt: TGCGCCAGCAGCCAACTATCGGGGGGATTAGCCAAAAACATTCAGTACTTC
abundance: -; v_gene: TRBV6-5; j_gene: TRBJ1-1; d_gene: TRBD1; CDR3aa: CASSTQGAVTEAFF; CDR3nt: TGTGCCAGCAGTACACAGGGGGCGGTCACTGAAGCTTTCTTT
abundance: -; v_gene: TRBV5-1; j_gene: TRBJ1-1; d_gene: TRBD1; CDR3aa: CASSLDSGGGTEAFF; CDR3nt: TGCGCCAGCAGCTTGGACTCAGGGGGCGGCACTGAAGCTTTCTTT
abundance: -; v_gene: TRBV28; j_gene: TRBJ1-6; d_gene: -; CDR3aa: CASSLGGTWGSPLHF; CDR3nt: TGTGCCAGCAGCCTAGGGGGGACCTGGGGGTCACCCCTCCACTTT
abundance: -; v_gene: TRBV6-6; j_gene: TRBJ2-3; d_gene: TRBD2; CDR3aa: CASSSGRGGTDTQYF; CDR3nt: TGTGCCAGCAGTTCCGGGCGGGGGGGCACAGATACGCAGTATTTT
abundance: once; v_gene: TRBV6-4; j_gene: TRBJ2-7; d_gene: -; CDR3aa: CASRGARAQDSYEQYF; CDR3nt: TGTGCCAGCAGGGGTGCCCGGGCCCAAGACTCCTACGAGCAGTACTTC
abundance: -; v_gene: TRBV27; j_gene: TRBJ2-3; d_gene: TRBD2; CDR3aa: CASRLAGGPTDTQYF; CDR3nt: TGTGCCAGCAGACTAGCGGGGGGGCCCACAGATACGCAGTATTTT
abundance: -; v_gene: TRBV6-5; j_gene: TRBJ2-3; d_gene: -; CDR3aa: CASKGPINTDTQYF; CDR3nt: TGTGCCAGCAAGGGCCCTATTAACACAGATACGCAGTATTTT